The clone carrying this T cell receptor beta chain was seen only a few times. Its antigen is not known. The data were obtained in a study of shared clonotypes between healthy human individuals. Whole-study findings and limits: Naive subsets usually exceeded memory subsets in estimated richness.

V gave up 5 bases and J gave up 3 bases; unmatched junction bases: 7. The CDR3 is made up of 16 amino acids. The V gene's germline CDR1 is SNHLY and CDR2 FYNNEI. Assay execution took place at the deep level. TCRdb's table, derived via immunoSEQ multiplex PCR, lists solely in-frame clones and lacks some. The sample comprises approximately 1.1 million clones, 78% of which are singletons, and 0.5% to 0.6% rests with the top ten. This sequence joins TRBV2 and TRBJ2-1, with 10 bases identical to TRBD1. The receptor's source is a young man in good health. Some clones in this sample may be carry-over from other donors' samples. Sequenced input: memory CD4+ T cells from PBMCs. Subset meaning: CD45RA-negative fraction. The CDR3 is CASSPQDRGFYNEQFF. The CDR3 nucleotides read TGTGCCAGCAGTCCACAGGACAGGGGGTTCTACAATGAGCAGTTCTTC.